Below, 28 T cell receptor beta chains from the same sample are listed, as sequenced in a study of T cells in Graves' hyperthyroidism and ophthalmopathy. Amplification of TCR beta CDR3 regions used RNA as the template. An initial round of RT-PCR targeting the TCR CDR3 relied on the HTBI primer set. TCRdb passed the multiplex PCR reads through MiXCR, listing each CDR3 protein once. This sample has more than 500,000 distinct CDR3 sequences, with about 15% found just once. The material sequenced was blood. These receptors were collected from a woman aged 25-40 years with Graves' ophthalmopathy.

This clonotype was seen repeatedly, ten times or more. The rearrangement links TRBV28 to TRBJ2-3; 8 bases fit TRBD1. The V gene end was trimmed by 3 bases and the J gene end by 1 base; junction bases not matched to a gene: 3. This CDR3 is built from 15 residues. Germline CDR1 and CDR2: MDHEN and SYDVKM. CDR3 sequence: CASSFVTGGTDTQYF. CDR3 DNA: TGTGCCAGCAGTTTTGTGACAGGGGGCACAGATACGCAGTATTTT.

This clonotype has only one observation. CDR3 sequence (DNA): TGTGCCATCAGTCCGGGACAGGGGAGATTCGATGAGCAGTTCTTC. As protein: CAISPGQGRFDEQFF. The rearrangement uses TRBV10-3 and TRBJ2-1; 10 nucleotides align to TRBD1. The CDR3 runs to 15 residues. Germline V gene data show CDR1 as ENHRY and CDR2 as SYGVKD. After removal of 5 bases from V and 8 bases from J, the junction contained 9 bases not matched to a gene.

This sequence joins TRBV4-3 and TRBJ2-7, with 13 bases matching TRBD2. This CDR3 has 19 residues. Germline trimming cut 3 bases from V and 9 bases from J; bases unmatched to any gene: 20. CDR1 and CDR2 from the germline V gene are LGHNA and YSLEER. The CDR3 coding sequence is TGCGCCAGCAGCCAGAGCTTGACTAGCGGGAGGACTACCCTCGGGGGGCAGTACTTC. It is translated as CASSQSLTSGRTTLGGQYF.

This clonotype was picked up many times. CDR3 amino acids: CASSPSEATTLNEQFF. CDR3 coding DNA: TGTGCCAGCAGTCCTTCTGAAGCGACTACGCTCAATGAGCAGTTCTTC. The rearrangement links TRBV28 to TRBJ2-1; tentatively, D is TRBD2 (5 bases). From germline, CDR1 is MDHEN and CDR2 SYDVKM. V was shortened by 5 bases and J by 6 bases, with 20 bases between the two germline ends. The CDR3 is 16 amino acids.

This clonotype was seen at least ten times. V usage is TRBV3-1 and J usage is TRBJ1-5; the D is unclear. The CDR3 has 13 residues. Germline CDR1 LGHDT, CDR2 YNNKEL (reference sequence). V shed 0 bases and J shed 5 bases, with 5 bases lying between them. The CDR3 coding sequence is TGTGCCAGCAGCCAAGAGGGGTATCAGCCCCAGCATTTT. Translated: CASSQEGYQPQHF. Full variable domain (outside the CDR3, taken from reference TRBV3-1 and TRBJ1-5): DTAVSQTPKYLVTQMGNDKSIKCEQNLGHDTMYWYKQDSKKFLKIMFSYNNKELIINETVPNRFSPKSPDKAHLNLHINSLELGDSAVYFCASSQEGYQPQHFGDGTRLSIL.

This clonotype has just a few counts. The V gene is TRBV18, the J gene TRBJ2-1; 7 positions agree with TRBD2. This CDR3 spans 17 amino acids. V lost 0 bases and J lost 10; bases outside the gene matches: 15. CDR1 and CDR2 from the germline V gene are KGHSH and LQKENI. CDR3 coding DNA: TGTGCCAGCTCACCACCACGTTTAAGCGGGACTACGGTGGAGCAGTTCTTC. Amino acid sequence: CASSPPRLSGTTVEQFF.

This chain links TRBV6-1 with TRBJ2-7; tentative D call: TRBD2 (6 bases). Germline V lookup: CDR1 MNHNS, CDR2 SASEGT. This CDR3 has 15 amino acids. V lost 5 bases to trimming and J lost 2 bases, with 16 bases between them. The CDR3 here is CASSSLRDLPYEQYF. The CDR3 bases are TGTGCCAGCAGTTCCCTCCGGGACTTACCCTACGAGCAGTACTTC.

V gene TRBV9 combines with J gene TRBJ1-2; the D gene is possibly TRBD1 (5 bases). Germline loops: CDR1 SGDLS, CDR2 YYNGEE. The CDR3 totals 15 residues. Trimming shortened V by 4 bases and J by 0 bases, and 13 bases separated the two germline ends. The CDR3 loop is CASSPSRASNYGYTF. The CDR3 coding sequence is TGTGCCAGCAGCCCGTCCAGGGCGTCTAACTATGGCTACACCTTC.

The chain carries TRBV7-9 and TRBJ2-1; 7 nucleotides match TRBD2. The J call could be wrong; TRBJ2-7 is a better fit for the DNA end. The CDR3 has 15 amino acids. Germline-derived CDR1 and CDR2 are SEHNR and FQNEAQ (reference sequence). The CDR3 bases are TGTGCCAGCAGCCGGGAGGTGGGTTCCTACAATGAGCAGTACTTC. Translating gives CASSREVGSYNEQYF.

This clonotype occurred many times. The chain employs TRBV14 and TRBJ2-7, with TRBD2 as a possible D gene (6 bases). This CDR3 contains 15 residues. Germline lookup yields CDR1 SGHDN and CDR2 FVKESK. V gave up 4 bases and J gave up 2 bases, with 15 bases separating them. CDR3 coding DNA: TGTGCCAGCAGCCCCTGGCGCGGGGAGGCCTACGAGCAGTACTTC. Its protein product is CASSPWRGEAYEQYF.

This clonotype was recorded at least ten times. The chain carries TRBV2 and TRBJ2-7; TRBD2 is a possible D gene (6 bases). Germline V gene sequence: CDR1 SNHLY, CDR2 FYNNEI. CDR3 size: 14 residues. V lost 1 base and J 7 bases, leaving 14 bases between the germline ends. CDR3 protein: CASSEDRRDEEQYF. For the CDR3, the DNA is TGTGCCAGCAGTGAAGACAGGAGGGATGAGGAGCAGTACTTC.

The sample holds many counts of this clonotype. The CDR3 DNA sequence: TGTGCCAGCAGTTTCAGGGGAGGTTATGAAAAACTGTTTTTT. Amino acids: CASSFRGGYEKLFF. This rearrangement joins TRBV28 to TRBJ1-4; TRBD1 might be the D (6 bases). Germline V gene sequence: CDR1 MDHEN, CDR2 SYDVKM. The V end was cut by 3 bases, the J end by 6 bases, with 11 bases between. The CDR3 spans 14 residues.

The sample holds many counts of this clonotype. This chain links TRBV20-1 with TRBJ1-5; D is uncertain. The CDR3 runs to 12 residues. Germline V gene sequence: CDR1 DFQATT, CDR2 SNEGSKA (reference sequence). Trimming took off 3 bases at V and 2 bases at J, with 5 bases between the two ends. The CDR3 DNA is TGCAGTGCTAGTATGGGCAATCAGCCCCAGCATTTT. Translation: CSASMGNQPQHF.

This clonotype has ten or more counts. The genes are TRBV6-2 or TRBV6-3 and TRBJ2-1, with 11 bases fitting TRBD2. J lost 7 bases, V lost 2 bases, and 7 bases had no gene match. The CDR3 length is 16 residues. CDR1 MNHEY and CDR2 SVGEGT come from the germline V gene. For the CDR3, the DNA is TGTGCCAGCAGTTACGACGGGACTAGCGGCCTGAATGAGCAGTTCTTC. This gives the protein CASSYDGTSGLNEQFF.

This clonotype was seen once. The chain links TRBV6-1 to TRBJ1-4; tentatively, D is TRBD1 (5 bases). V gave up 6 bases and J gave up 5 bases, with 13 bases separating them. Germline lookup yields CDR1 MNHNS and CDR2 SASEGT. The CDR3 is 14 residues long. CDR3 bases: TGTGCCAGCAGGCCCGGACAACTAAATGAAAAACTGTTTTTT. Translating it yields CASRPGQLNEKLFF.

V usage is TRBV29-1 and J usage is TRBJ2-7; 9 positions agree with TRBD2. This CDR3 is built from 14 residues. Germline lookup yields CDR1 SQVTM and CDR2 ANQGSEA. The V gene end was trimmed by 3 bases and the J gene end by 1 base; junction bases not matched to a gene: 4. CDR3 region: CSVEWREGSYEQYF. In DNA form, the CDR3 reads TGCAGCGTTGAGTGGCGGGAGGGATCCTACGAGCAGTACTTC.

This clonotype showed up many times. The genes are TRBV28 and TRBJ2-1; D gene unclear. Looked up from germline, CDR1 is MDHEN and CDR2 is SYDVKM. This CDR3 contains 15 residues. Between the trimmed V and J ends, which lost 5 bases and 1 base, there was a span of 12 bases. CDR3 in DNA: TGTGCCAGCAGTCCTTTCCCTCGATCCTACAATGAGCAGTTCTTC. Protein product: CASSPFPRSYNEQFF. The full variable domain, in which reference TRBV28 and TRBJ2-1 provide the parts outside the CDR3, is DVKVTQSSRYLVKRTGEKVFLECVQDMDHENMFWYRQDPGLGLRLIYFSYDVKMKEKGDIPEGYSVSREKKERFSLILESASTNQTSMYLCASSPFPRSYNEQFFGPGTRLTVL.

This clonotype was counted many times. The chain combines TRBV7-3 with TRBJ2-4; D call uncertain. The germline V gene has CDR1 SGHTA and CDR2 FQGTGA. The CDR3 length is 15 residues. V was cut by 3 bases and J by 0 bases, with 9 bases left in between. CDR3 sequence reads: CASSFHELAKNIQYF. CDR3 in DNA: TGTGCCAGCAGCTTTCATGAGCTAGCCAAAAACATTCAGTACTTC.

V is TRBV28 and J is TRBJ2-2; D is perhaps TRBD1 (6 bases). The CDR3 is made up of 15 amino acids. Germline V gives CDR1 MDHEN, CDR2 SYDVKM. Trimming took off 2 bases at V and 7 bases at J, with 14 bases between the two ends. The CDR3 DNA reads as TGTGCCAGCAGTTTAATGACAGGCTTAATCGGGGAGCTGTTTTTT. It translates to CASSLMTGLIGELFF.

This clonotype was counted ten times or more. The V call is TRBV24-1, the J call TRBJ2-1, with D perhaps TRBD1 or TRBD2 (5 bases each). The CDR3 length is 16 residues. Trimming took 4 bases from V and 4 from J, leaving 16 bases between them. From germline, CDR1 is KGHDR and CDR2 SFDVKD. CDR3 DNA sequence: TGTGCCACCAGTGAGTCTGGGACGGAGAGATACAATGAGCAGTTCTTC. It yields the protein CATSESGTERYNEQFF.

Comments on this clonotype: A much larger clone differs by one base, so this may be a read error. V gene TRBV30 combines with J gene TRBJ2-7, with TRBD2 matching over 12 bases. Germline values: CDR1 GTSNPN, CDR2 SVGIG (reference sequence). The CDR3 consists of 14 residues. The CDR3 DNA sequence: TGTGCCTGGAGACGGACTAGCGGGATCTACGAGCGGTACTTC. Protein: CAWRRTSGIYERYF. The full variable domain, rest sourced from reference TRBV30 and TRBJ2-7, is SQTIHQWPATLVQPVGSPLSLECTVEGTSNPNLYWYRQAAGRGLQLLFYSVGIGQISSEVPQNLSASRPQDRQFILSSKKLLLSDSGFYLCAWRRTSGIYERYFGPGTRLTVT.

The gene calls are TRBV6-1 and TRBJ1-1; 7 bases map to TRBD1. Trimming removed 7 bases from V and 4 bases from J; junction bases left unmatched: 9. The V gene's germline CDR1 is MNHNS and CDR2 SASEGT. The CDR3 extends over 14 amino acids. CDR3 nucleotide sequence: TGTGCCAGCACCATCGACAGGGCGAGCACTGAAGCTTTCTTT. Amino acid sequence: CASTIDRASTEAFF.

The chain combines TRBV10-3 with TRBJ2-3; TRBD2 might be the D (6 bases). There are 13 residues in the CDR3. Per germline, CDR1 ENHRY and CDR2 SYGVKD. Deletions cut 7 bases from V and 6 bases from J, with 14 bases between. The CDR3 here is CAINGGTGDTQYF. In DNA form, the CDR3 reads TGTGCCATCAACGGCGGGACTGGGGATACGCAGTATTTT.

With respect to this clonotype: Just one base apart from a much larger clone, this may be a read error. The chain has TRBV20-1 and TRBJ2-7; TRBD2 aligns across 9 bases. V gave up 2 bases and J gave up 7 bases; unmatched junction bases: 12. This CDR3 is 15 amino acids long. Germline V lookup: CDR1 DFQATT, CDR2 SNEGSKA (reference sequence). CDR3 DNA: TGCAGTGCTAGATCGGGCGGGAGGGCCAGAAATGAGCAGTACTTC. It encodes CSARSGGRARNEQYF.

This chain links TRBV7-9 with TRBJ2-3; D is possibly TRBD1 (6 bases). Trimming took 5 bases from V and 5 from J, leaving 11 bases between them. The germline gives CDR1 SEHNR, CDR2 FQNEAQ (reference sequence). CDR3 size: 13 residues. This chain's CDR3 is CASSRTGLDTQYF. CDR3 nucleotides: TGTGCCAGCAGCCGTACAGGGTTAGATACGCAGTATTTT.

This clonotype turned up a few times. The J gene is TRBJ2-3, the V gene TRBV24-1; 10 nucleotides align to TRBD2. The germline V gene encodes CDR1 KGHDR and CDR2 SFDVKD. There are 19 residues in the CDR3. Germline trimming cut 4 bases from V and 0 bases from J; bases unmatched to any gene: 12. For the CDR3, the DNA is TGTGCCACCAGTGACCCCGGGGTAGCGGGAGGCACCAGCACAGATACGCAGTATTTT. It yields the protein CATSDPGVAGGTSTDTQYF.

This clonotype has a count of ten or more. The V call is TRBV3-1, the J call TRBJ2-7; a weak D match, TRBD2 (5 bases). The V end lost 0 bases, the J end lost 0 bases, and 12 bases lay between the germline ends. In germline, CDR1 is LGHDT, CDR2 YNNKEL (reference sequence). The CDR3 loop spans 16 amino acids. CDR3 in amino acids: CASSQDAGVSSYEQYF. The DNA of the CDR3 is TGTGCCAGCAGCCAAGATGCCGGGGTTAGCTCCTACGAGCAGTACTTC.

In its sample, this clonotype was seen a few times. The CDR3, as DNA: TGTGCCAGCAGTAACAGGGTTGTTGGATCGAGTAATTCACCCCTCCACTTT. Protein product: CASSNRVVGSSNSPLHF. The chain is built from TRBV12-3 or TRBV12-4 and TRBJ1-6; tentative D call: TRBD1 (6 bases). The V end lost 5 bases, the J end lost 6 bases, and 20 bases lay between the germline ends. The CDR3 spans 17 residues.